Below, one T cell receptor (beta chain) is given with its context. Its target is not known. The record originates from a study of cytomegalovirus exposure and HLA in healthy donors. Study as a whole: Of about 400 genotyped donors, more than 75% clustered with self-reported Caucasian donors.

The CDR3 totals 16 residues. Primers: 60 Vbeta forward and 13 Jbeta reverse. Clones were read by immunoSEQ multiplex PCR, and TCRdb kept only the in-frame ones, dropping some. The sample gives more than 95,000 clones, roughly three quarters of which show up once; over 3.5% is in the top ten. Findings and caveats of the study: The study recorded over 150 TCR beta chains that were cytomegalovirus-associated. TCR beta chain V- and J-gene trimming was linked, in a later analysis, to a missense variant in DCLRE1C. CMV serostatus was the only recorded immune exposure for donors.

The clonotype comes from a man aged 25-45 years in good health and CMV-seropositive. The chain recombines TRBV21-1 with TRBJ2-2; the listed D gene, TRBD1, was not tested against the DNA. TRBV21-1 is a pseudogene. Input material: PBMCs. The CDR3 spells CASRSLRQGGSGELFF. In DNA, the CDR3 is TGTGCCAGCAGATCTCTACGACAGGGGGGCTCCGGGGAGCTGTTTTTT.